Presented here are 22 T cell receptor beta chains from one specimen sequenced in a study of TIL therapy for anti-PD-1-resistant metastatic lung cancer. The immunoSEQ assay was v3. TCRdb's copy holds only in-frame clones and misses some; the assay was immunoSEQ multiplex PCR. Among around 100,000 clones listed, roughly 65% were seen once. Indicated time point: pre-treatment sample, taken before nivolumab and TIL therapy. The tumor samples were excised metastases, mostly pleural nodules or supraclavicular lymph nodes. Sequencing was performed on tumor tissue, taken at baseline. The receptors originated from a person aged 25-80 years with non-small cell lung cancer.

The genes are TRBV19 and TRBJ1-5; D is perhaps TRBD1 (6 bases). With 4 bases removed from V and 1 base from J, the gap between germline ends came to 8 bases. The CDR3 length is 14 residues. The germline gives CDR1 LNHDA, CDR2 SQIVND (reference sequence). The CDR3 loop reads CASSTTGSNQPQHF. For the CDR3, the DNA is TGTGCCAGTAGTACTACAGGGAGCAATCAGCCCCAGCATTTT.

The chain is built from TRBV27 and TRBJ2-2; D gene uncertain. This CDR3 comprises 13 residues. Trimming removed 7 bases at V and 0 bases at J, with 6 bases between. Germline assignment: CDR1 MNHEY and CDR2 SMNVEV (reference sequence). The CDR3: CASKRTNTGELFF. For the CDR3, the DNA is TGTGCCAGCAAACGGACGAACACCGGGGAGCTGTTTTTT.

The rearrangement uses TRBV5-1 and TRBJ1-2; D gene unclear. V was cut by 4 bases and J by 7 bases, with 14 bases left in between. The CDR3 runs 13 residues. In germline, CDR1 is SGHRS, CDR2 YFSETQ. Written as DNA, the CDR3 is TGCGCCAGCAGCGGTACCGGGCAGGCTGGCTACACCTTC. It specifies CASSGTGQAGYTF.

This chain links TRBV5-1 with TRBJ2-5; unclear D gene. CDR3 length equals 13 residues. In germline, CDR1 is SGHRS, CDR2 YFSETQ. Between the trimmed V and J ends, which lost 4 bases and 9 bases, there was a span of 16 bases. As DNA, the CDR3 is TGCGCCAGCAGCCACGGACCGCCCAAGGCCCAGTACTTC. Protein sequence: CASSHGPPKAQYF. Variable domain in full (rest from reference TRBV5-1 and TRBJ2-5): KAGVTQTPRYLIKTRGQQVTLSCSPISGHRSVSWYQQTPGQGLQFLFEYFSETQRNKGNFPGRFSGRQFSNSRSEMNVSTLELGDSALYLCASSHGPPKAQYFGPGTRLLVL.

V gene TRBV10-3 combines with J gene TRBJ2-3, with TRBD1 as a possible D gene (6 bases). V lost 6 bases to trimming and J lost 4 bases, with 11 bases between them. There are 13 residues in the CDR3. The V gene's germline CDR1 is ENHRY and CDR2 SYGVKD. CDR3 coding DNA: TGTGCCATCAGCCGACAGGATTCAGATACGCAGTATTTT. Encoded protein: CAISRQDSDTQYF.

This sequence joins TRBV7-2 and TRBJ1-1; possible D gene TRBD1, 5 bases. Germline V lookup: CDR1 SGHTA, CDR2 FQGNSA. This CDR3 is built from 15 residues. V lost 0 bases and J 5 bases, leaving 13 bases between the germline ends. The CDR3 region is CASSLARGELTEAFF. The CDR3 coding sequence is TGTGCCAGCAGCTTAGCGCGGGGGGAACTGACTGAAGCTTTCTTT.

The J gene is TRBJ1-5, the V gene TRBV12-3 or TRBV12-4, with a tentative D call TRBD1 (5 bases). Trimming removed 1 base at V and 4 bases at J, with 5 bases between. The CDR3 sequence is 13 residues long. For the CDR3, the DNA is TGTGCCAGCAGTTTAGGACAGAATCAGCCCCAGCATTTT. This translates into CASSLGQNQPQHF.

The genes are TRBV30 and TRBJ2-5, with D possibly called TRBD1 or TRBD2 (5 bases each). The CDR3 runs to 13 residues. V lost 3 bases and J lost 1, with 9 bases in between. The V gene's germline CDR1 is GTSNPN and CDR2 SVGIG (reference sequence). DNA of the CDR3: TGTGCCTGGAGCGGGGCCAGCCAAGAGACCCAGTACTTC. This gives the protein CAWSGASQETQYF.

The chain couples TRBV4-1 to TRBJ1-4, with TRBD1 matching 9 bases. V lost 10 bases and J lost 7; bases outside the gene matches: 7. CDR1 is MGHRA, CDR2 YSYEKL, per germline. CDR3 length equals 13 residues. CDR3 in DNA: TGCGCCACCAGAGGGACAGGGAGTGAAAAACTGTTTTTT. The encoded protein is CATRGTGSEKLFF.

A single count supports this clone. The V gene is TRBV6-6, the J gene TRBJ1-5; D is possibly TRBD1 (5 bases). The ends were cut back, 2 bases at V and 2 bases at J, with 10 bases in the middle. CDR3 length equals 15 residues. CDR1 and CDR2 from the germline V gene are MNHNY and SVGAGI (reference sequence). For the CDR3, the DNA is TGTGCCAGCAGTTACGGGGGTACTGGCAATCAGCCCCAGCATTTT. This codes for CASSYGGTGNQPQHF.

This chain uses TRBV7-2 with TRBJ2-3, with 7 bases fitting TRBD2. The CDR3 has 14 residues. V was clipped by 3 bases and J by 3 bases; unmatched bases: 3. Germline loops: CDR1 SGHTA, CDR2 FQGNSA. As DNA, the CDR3 is TGTGCCAGCAGCTTCCGGACTAGGACAGATACGCAGTATTTT. Encoded protein: CASSFRTRTDTQYF.

In the case of this clone: The same CDR3 also results from other DNA sequences found in this sample. CDR3 region: CAWSVSRYEQYF. The CDR3 DNA sequence: TGTGCCTGGAGTGTGTCCAGGTACGAGCAGTACTTC. J is TRBJ2-7 and V is TRBV30; no firm D call. The V end lost 0 bases, the J end lost 4 bases, and 7 bases lay between the germline ends. The CDR3 loop spans 12 amino acids. Germline V lookup: CDR1 GTSNPN, CDR2 SVGIG (reference sequence).

The chain has TRBV19 and TRBJ1-1; D ambiguous. The V gene lost 3 bases and the J gene lost 8 bases, with 13 bases spanning the gap. CDR1 and CDR2 (germline): LNHDA, SQIVND (reference sequence). The CDR3 spans 13 residues. In DNA form, the CDR3 reads TGTGCCAGTAGTATTGGGTGGGCAGGAGAAGCTTTCTTT. Residues: CASSIGWAGEAFF.

The V gene is TRBV6-5, the J gene TRBJ2-5, with TRBD2 as a possible D gene (6 bases). Between the trimmed V and J ends, which lost 8 bases and 2 bases, there was a span of 12 bases. Germline loops: CDR1 MNHEY, CDR2 SVGAGI. The CDR3 consists of 13 residues. The CDR3 DNA sequence: TGTGCCAGCGCACGGACTAAACAAGAGACCCAGTACTTC. This encodes CASARTKQETQYF.

This chain connects TRBV11-2 to TRBJ2-7, with 9 bases matching TRBD2. Trimming removed 4 bases from V and 3 bases from J; junction bases left unmatched: 19. Germline V gives CDR1 SGHAT, CDR2 FQNNGV. The CDR3 runs to 19 residues. For the CDR3, the DNA is TGTGCCAGCAGCTCTCCCTCGGCTAGCGGGATGATTGGGCTCTACGAGCAGTACTTC. This sequence encodes CASSSPSASGMIGLYEQYF.

This chain uses TRBV7-2 with TRBJ1-2, with D hard to call. The V and J ends lost 7 bases and 4 bases respectively, with 16 bases between them. Per the germline V gene, CDR1 is SGHTA and CDR2 is FQGNSA. The CDR3 has 14 residues. The CDR3 coding sequence is TGTGCCAGCATCAATTCCCCCGGAGGCTATGGCTACACCTTC. It specifies CASINSPGGYGYTF.

The genes are TRBV7-2 and TRBJ2-1; the D gene is possibly TRBD1 (6 bases). Germline V gives CDR1 SGHTA, CDR2 FQGNSA. Trimming stripped 2 bases from V and 7 bases from J, with 12 bases between. This CDR3 contains 14 residues. The CDR3 coding sequence is TGTGCCAGCAGCTTAAAGGGGGTCACTAATGAGCAGTTCTTC. Its protein product is CASSLKGVTNEQFF.

This clone came up a few times. CDR3 sequence: CASSPWGQSNTGELFF. Here the CDR3 DNA reads TGTGCCAGCAGCCCTTGGGGACAGTCGAACACCGGGGAGCTGTTTTTT. V and J are TRBV3-1 (or the pseudogene TRBV3-2) and TRBJ2-2; 7 bases line up with TRBD1. V trimming: 4 bases; J trimming: 0 bases; junction bases outside the gene matches: 5. The length of the CDR3 is 16 residues. Germline lookup yields CDR1 LGHDT and CDR2 YNNKEL (reference sequence).

There are a few counts of this clone. The rearrangement links TRBV6-4 to TRBJ2-3; TRBD2 aligns across 9 bases. The CDR3 totals 14 residues. The J segment lost 5 bases and the V segment lost 3 bases, leaving 3 bases of the junction unmatched. Germline lookup yields CDR1 MRHNA and CDR2 SNTAGT. The CDR3 loop reads CASSDSGGGDTQYF. CDR3 in DNA: TGTGCCAGCAGTGATAGCGGGGGTGGAGATACGCAGTATTTT.

V gene TRBV29-1 combines with J gene TRBJ1-1, with D perhaps TRBD1 (6 bases). Germline V gene sequence: CDR1 SQVTM, CDR2 ANQGSEA. V was trimmed by 6 bases and J by 1 base, leaving 12 bases between them. This CDR3 is built from 13 residues. CDR3 sequence reads: CSVAGQPNTEAFF. Written as DNA, the CDR3 is TGCAGCGTGGCGGGACAACCGAACACTGAAGCTTTCTTT.

The V and J genes are TRBV4-1 and TRBJ1-2; no clear D gene. Trimming removed 1 base at V and 2 bases at J, with 8 bases between. The CDR3 spans 14 residues. Germline values: CDR1 MGHRA, CDR2 YSYEKL. In nucleotides, the CDR3 is TGCGCCAGCAGCCAAGCAGACTTGAACTATGGCTACACCTTC. This translates into CASSQADLNYGYTF.

The V and J genes are TRBV14 and TRBJ2-6, with D hard to call. The CDR3 covers 14 residues. Germline lookup yields CDR1 SGHDN and CDR2 FVKESK. V was cut by 4 bases and J by 4 bases, with 8 bases left in between. CDR3 in amino acids: CASSLSLGANVLTF. The CDR3 DNA reads TGTGCCAGCAGCCTTAGTCTGGGGGCCAACGTCCTGACTTTC.